This passage covers 14 T cell receptor beta chains from one sample sequenced in a study of T cell responses to AZD1222 COVID-19 vaccine. Repertoires were generated with immunoSEQ multiplex PCR, while TCRdb's copy carries only in-frame clones and drops some. Among some 200,000 clones listed, about 92% were seen once. Sequencing was performed on peripheral blood, taken on day 0 of MenACWY control vaccination. Receptor source: an adult in good health.

This chain connects TRBV4-1 to TRBJ1-1; TRBD1 is a possible D gene (5 bases). Trimming pared 1 base from V and 0 bases from J, leaving 9 bases between. The germline gives CDR1 MGHRA, CDR2 YSYEKL. The CDR3 sequence is 15 residues long. CDR3 amino acids: CASSQAGPLNTEAFF. The DNA for the CDR3 is TGCGCCAGCAGCCAAGCGGGACCGTTGAACACTGAAGCTTTCTTT.

This sequence joins TRBV18 and TRBJ1-4, with 8 bases matching TRBD1. This CDR3 is 14 amino acids long. Germline V CDR1 and CDR2: KGHSH, LQKENI. V gave up 3 bases and J gave up 8 bases; unmatched junction bases: 5. CDR3 sequence: CASSPQGAGEKLFF. The CDR3, as DNA: TGTGCCAGCTCACCGCAGGGGGCGGGAGAAAAACTGTTTTTT.

This clone was observed once. Here the CDR3 reads CAADRVANEKLFF. CDR3 sequence (DNA): TGTGCCGCGGACAGGGTAGCTAATGAAAAACTGTTTTTT. The chain recombines TRBV7-9 with TRBJ1-4, with 8 nucleotides matching TRBD1. J gave up 3 bases and V 11 bases, and 5 bases lay outside the gene matches. Germline CDR1 and CDR2: SEHNR and FQNEAQ (reference sequence). The CDR3 loop spans 13 amino acids.

This rearrangement joins TRBV28 to TRBJ1-5, with D hard to call. The germline V and J ends were trimmed by 3 bases and 1 base, with 10 bases remaining between them. Germline assignment: CDR1 MDHEN and CDR2 SYDVKM. The CDR3 is made up of 15 amino acids. CDR3 residues: CASSLGRQSNQPQHF. The CDR3 nucleotides read TGTGCCAGCAGTTTGGGCAGGCAGAGCAATCAGCCCCAGCATTTT. The full variable domain, its missing parts supplied by reference TRBV28 and TRBJ1-5, is DVKVTQSSRYLVKRTGEKVFLECVQDMDHENMFWYRQDPGLGLRLIYFSYDVKMKEKGDIPEGYSVSREKKERFSLILESASTNQTSMYLCASSLGRQSNQPQHFGDGTRLSIL.

V is TRBV6-2 or TRBV6-3 and J is TRBJ2-7; the D is unclear. Trimming cost V 2 bases and J 7 bases, with 12 bases left between them. The CDR3 spans 13 residues. CDR1 is MNHEY and CDR2 is SVGEGT in the germline V gene. This CDR3 reads CASSYPPREEQYF. The CDR3 DNA is TGTGCCAGCAGTTACCCCCCCCGTGAGGAGCAGTACTTC.

This chain uses TRBV19 with TRBJ2-5, with 8 bases that match TRBD2. In germline, CDR1 is LNHDA, CDR2 SQIVND (reference sequence). The CDR3 extends over 14 amino acids. V lost 3 bases to trimming and J lost 2 bases; unmatched junction nucleotides: 2. Written as DNA, the CDR3 is TGTGCCAGTAGTATCGGGAGGGTACAAGAGACCCAGTACTTC. Encoded protein: CASSIGRVQETQYF.

This clone came up a few times. The rearrangement uses TRBV25-1 and TRBJ1-1, with a tentative D call TRBD1 (5 bases). V gave up 1 base and J gave up 5 bases, with 14 bases separating them. The length of the CDR3 is 15 residues. Germline V gives CDR1 MGHDK, CDR2 SYGVNS. CDR3 coding DNA: TGTGCCAGCAGTGAATCGGGGGGAGTGAGTACTGAAGCTTTCTTT. It is translated as CASSESGGVSTEAFF.

The V and J genes are TRBV6-2 or TRBV6-3 and TRBJ2-1; no clear D. The V end was cut by 0 bases, the J end by 0 bases, with 6 bases between. The CDR3 runs 15 residues. Germline CDR1 is MNHEY and CDR2 is SVGEGT. The CDR3 is CASSYSPSSYNEQFF. The CDR3 DNA reads TGTGCCAGCAGTTACTCCCCGAGCTCCTACAATGAGCAGTTCTTC.

J is TRBJ1-5 and V is TRBV30; 8 positions match TRBD1. Germline CDR1 and CDR2: GTSNPN and SVGIG (reference sequence). The CDR3 has 14 amino acids. J gave up 4 bases and V 2 bases, and 4 bases lay outside the gene matches. The CDR3 spells CAWSLDRGNQPQHF. The CDR3 DNA is TGTGCCTGGAGTCTAGACAGGGGTAATCAGCCCCAGCATTTT.

The rearrangement joins TRBV9 to TRBJ2-2; possibly TRBD1 for D (6 bases). The CDR3 is 15 residues long. Looked up from germline, CDR1 is SGDLS and CDR2 is YYNGEE. With 4 bases removed from V and 3 bases from J, the gap between germline ends came to 13 bases. CDR3 residues: CASSRDIFDTGELFF. The DNA for the CDR3 is TGTGCCAGCAGCCGGGACATATTTGACACCGGGGAGCTGTTTTTT.

The chain uses TRBV6-5 and TRBJ1-4; unclear D gene. The ends were cut back, 6 bases at V and 0 bases at J, with 11 bases in the middle. CDR1 MNHEY and CDR2 SVGAGI come from the germline V gene. This CDR3 is 15 amino acids long. CDR3 nucleotides: TGTGCCAGCAGGCCTGGACTTACAACTAATGAAAAACTGTTTTTT. It codes for CASRPGLTTNEKLFF.

The chain recombines TRBV7-9 with TRBJ1-6; TRBD1 is a possible D gene (5 bases). Between the trimmed V and J ends, which lost 5 bases and 9 bases, there was a span of 20 bases. The CDR3 is made up of 16 amino acids. Germline CDR1 reads SEHNR; CDR2 reads FQNEAQ (reference sequence). CDR3 residues: CASSQSGGGRVSPLHF. CDR3 nucleotides: TGTGCCAGCAGCCAGTCCGGGGGGGGACGAGTTTCACCCCTCCACTTT.

This rearrangement joins TRBV19 to TRBJ1-6; D is undetermined. The V gene lost 1 base and the J gene lost 0 bases, with 10 bases spanning the gap. Germline CDR1 LNHDA, CDR2 SQIVND (reference sequence). The length of the CDR3 is 17 residues. CDR3: CASSIGFGSSYNSPLHF. The CDR3 nucleotides read TGTGCCAGTAGTATAGGGTTTGGGAGCTCCTATAATTCACCCCTCCACTTT.

The chain employs TRBV7-9 and TRBJ1-2; D may be TRBD1 (5 bases). CDR1 SEHNR and CDR2 FQNEAQ come from the germline V gene (reference sequence). Trimming removed 7 bases at V and 0 bases at J, with 15 bases between. CDR3 size: 15 residues. CDR3 residues: CASTKQGPSNYGYTF. CDR3 DNA: TGTGCCAGCACTAAGCAGGGTCCCTCTAACTATGGCTACACCTTC. The full variable domain, with the rest looked up from reference TRBV7-9 and TRBJ1-2, is DTGVSQNPRHKITKRGQNVTFRCDPISEHNRLYWYRQTLGQGPEFLTYFQNEAQLEKSRLLSDRFSAERPKGSFSTLEIQRTEQGDSAMYLCASTKQGPSNYGYTFGSGTRLTVV.